The rows below give T cell receptor beta chains drawn from one sample of a study of T cell responses to AZD1222 COVID-19 vaccine. Method: immunoSEQ multiplex PCR; TCRdb's copy keeps in-frame clones and lacks some. The data hold about 120,000 clones, with 70% to 90% observed a single time. The sample here was peripheral blood, taken on day 0 of AZD1222 vaccination. All receptors derive from an adult in good health. Both conserved end residues are part of each CDR3. A D gene is named only where the DNA matches it firmly. Size tells how often a clone was seen (once, few, many) or the class of an expanded clone, and some rows leave it out.

d_call,j_call,clone_size,v_call,cdr3_nt,cdr3_aa
-,TRBJ2-7,few,TRBV12-3/TRBV12-4,TGTGCCAGCAGTTCAGGAGAGAGGGCGAGGCAGTACTTC,CASSSGERARQYF
-,TRBJ2-7,-,TRBV4-3,TGCGCCAGCAGCCAAGATTTAGCGGGACAGGGATTTTCCTACGAGCAGTACTTC,CASSQDLAGQGFSYEQYF
-,TRBJ2-4,-,TRBV6-6,TGTGCCAGCAGCCGAGAACGGACAGCGCTAGCCAAAAACATTCAGTACTTC,CASSRERTALAKNIQYF
-,TRBJ2-1,-,TRBV18,TGTGCCAGCTCACCACCTATTCCCCCCCTACCCGACAATGAGCAGTTCTTC,CASSPPIPPLPDNEQFF
-,TRBJ1-1,-,TRBV7-9,TGTGCCAGCCGCTCAAGCGGGGGGAACACTGAAGCTTTCTTT,CASRSSGGNTEAFF
-,TRBJ2-1,-,TRBV12-3/TRBV12-4,TGTGCCAGCAGATTGGATTCACGCAATGAGCAGTTCTTC,CASRLDSRNEQFF
-,TRBJ1-2,-,TRBV7-4,TGTGCCAGCGAGTGGGCAGACATCTTAGGTACCTTC,CASEWADILGTF
TRBD2,TRBJ2-7,few,TRBV3-1/TRBV3-2,TGTGCCACCTCCGGTCGGGCGGGGGACCGCTACGAGCAGTACTTC,CATSGRAGDRYEQYF
TRBD1,TRBJ2-7,few,TRBV4-2,TGTGCCAGCAGCCATCGGACAGGGGGAGCCGACTACGAGCAGTACTTC,CASSHRTGGADYEQYF
-,TRBJ1-4,-,TRBV4-3,TGCGCCAGCAGCTCTGGGGGCAGGAAGGGTGAAAAACTGTTTTTT,CASSSGGRKGEKLFF
-,TRBJ1-1,once,TRBV27,TGTGCCAGCAGGATAATACAGGGGAACACTGAAGCTTTCTTT,CASRIIQGNTEAFF
TRBD1,TRBJ1-5,few,TRBV15,TGTGCCACCAGTCAGTCGGGGACAGGGAATCAGCCCCAGCATTTT,CATSQSGTGNQPQHF
TRBD2,TRBJ2-2,-,TRBV10-1,TGCGCCACCAGCGGGGGTCAACTCGGGGAGCTGTTTTTT,CATSGGQLGELFF
-,TRBJ1-5,few,TRBV19,TGTGCCAGTAGTATAGATCGGGAGGGTCTAAGCAGCAATCAGCCCCAGCATTTT,CASSIDREGLSSNQPQHF
TRBD1,TRBJ1-5,-,TRBV7-9,TGTGCCAGCAGTTCAGGGGCAGGGGGCGGCCATCAGCCCCAGCATTTT,CASSSGAGGGHQPQHF
TRBD1,TRBJ1-6,-,TRBV7-2,TGTGCCAGCAGCTTAGACAGGGGGCAATCACCCCTCCACTTT,CASSLDRGQSPLHF
TRBD1,TRBJ1-2,-,TRBV5-6,TGTGCCAGCAGCGGAGACAGGGGTCCTTATGGCTACACCTTC,CASSGDRGPYGYTF
-,TRBJ1-5,-,TRBV7-2,TGTGCCAGCAGCCCCGGGACGGCGAATCGGCCCCAGCATTTT,CASSPGTANRPQHF
TRBD2,TRBJ2-1,few,TRBV19,TGTGCCACCAACAAGGGGCTAGCGGGCCGGGAAGACTCCTACAATGAGCAGTTCTTC,CATNKGLAGREDSYNEQFF
TRBD2,TRBJ2-5,-,TRBV7-2,TGTGCCAGCAGCTCCGAGGGAGGGGAGACCCAGTACTTC,CASSSEGGETQYF
TRBD2,TRBJ2-1,-,TRBV28,TGTGCCAGCAGCCCGATCGGTCTCAGCGGGGGTGGAGAGCAGTTCTTC,CASSPIGLSGGGEQFF
-,TRBJ2-5,-,TRBV6-6,TGTGCCAGCAGTTACTTGTCAGGGGTCAAAGAGACCCAGTACTTC,CASSYLSGVKETQYF
-,TRBJ2-7,-,TRBV3-1/TRBV3-2,TGTGCCAGCAGCCCCGGGGAGGTTTACGAGCAGTACTTC,CASSPGEVYEQYF
TRBD2,TRBJ2-7,once,TRBV6-6,TGTGCCAGCAGTTACTTGGGGGGGTTCGGCGAGCAGTACTTC,CASSYLGGFGEQYF
-,TRBJ2-5,-,TRBV1,TGCACCAGCAGCCAATGGGAGACCCAGTACTTC,CTSSQWETQYF
-,TRBJ1-5,-,TRBV5-1,TGCGCCAGCAGCTGGGGGGGGAATAGCAATCAGCCCCAGCATTTT,CASSWGGNSNQPQHF
-,TRBJ2-5,-,TRBV30,TGTGCCTGGAGTAGAGGGGGAGAGACCCAGTACTTC,CAWSRGGETQYF
-,TRBJ2-5,-,TRBV10-3,TGTGCCATCAGTGAGTCGGCAGGGACAGAGACCCAGTACTTC,CAISESAGTETQYF
-,TRBJ1-6,-,TRBV11-2,TGTGCCAGCAGCGTGGCAAATAATTCACCCCTCCACTTT,CASSVANNSPLHF
-,TRBJ2-3,-,TRBV9,TGTGCCAGCAGCGTAGCTATTGCAGATACGCAGTATTTT,CASSVAIADTQYF
TRBD1,TRBJ2-3,-,TRBV9,TGTGCCAGCAGCGCCCGGGACAGGGGGTTCCCAGATACGCAGTATTTT,CASSARDRGFPDTQYF
TRBD2,TRBJ2-1,few,TRBV15,TGTGCCACCAGCAGAGAATTAGCGGGGAATGGTGAGCAGTTCTTC,CATSRELAGNGEQFF
-,TRBJ2-7,-,TRBV11-1,TGTGCCAGCAGCTTTGAGCGCGAGCAGTACTTC,CASSFEREQYF
-,TRBJ2-3,once,TRBV7-3,TGTGCCAGCAGCTTGGGAACAGATACGCAGTATTTT,CASSLGTDTQYF
TRBD1,TRBJ1-6,-,TRBV9,TGTGCCAGCAGCGCCGGGTCAGGGGGCTTTGGGTATAATTCACCCCTCCACTTT,CASSAGSGGFGYNSPLHF
-,TRBJ1-2,-,TRBV28,TGTGCCAGCAGTTCCATGGGGGGCGGAGGGGGACTCCTATATGGCTACACCTTC,CASSSMGGGGGLLYGYTF
-,TRBJ1-1,few,TRBV12-3/TRBV12-4,TGTGCCAGCAGTTTGTCCAGGGCAGCTTTCTTT,CASSLSRAAFF
-,TRBJ2-7,-,TRBV3-1/TRBV3-2,TGTGCCAGCAGCCCCGGGACGGCAACCTACGAGCAGTACTTC,CASSPGTATYEQYF
TRBD1,TRBJ1-5,-,TRBV6-5,TGTGCCAGTCAGGGGGGCCTCAATCAGCCCCAGCATTTT,CASQGGLNQPQHF
-,TRBJ1-5,-,TRBV7-8,TGTGCCAGCAGCTTTAGGGGCGATCAGCCCCAGCATTTT,CASSFRGDQPQHF
-,TRBJ2-7,-,TRBV15,TGTGCCACCAGTGTAAGCCCGAGCTCCTACGAGCAGTACTTC,CATSVSPSSYEQYF
-,TRBJ2-3,-,TRBV10-3,TGTGCCATCAGTGAGTCGGGAGATACGCAGTATTTT,CAISESGDTQYF
-,TRBJ2-7,-,TRBV15,TGTGCCACCAGCAGAGATATCGGAGGGAAGGGACTTTTCCACGAGCAGTACTTC,CATSRDIGGKGLFHEQYF
-,TRBJ2-7,-,TRBV2,TGTGCCAGCAGTGAAGAATACGAGCAGTACTTC,CASSEEYEQYF
TRBD1,TRBJ1-5,-,TRBV28,TGTGCCAGCAGTTTCACCGGGACAGCCGGAAATCAGCCCCAGCATTTT,CASSFTGTAGNQPQHF
-,TRBJ1-5,-,TRBV10-2,TGCGCCAGCAGTGAGGCTTGGACAGGCAATCAGCCCCAGCATTTT,CASSEAWTGNQPQHF
-,TRBJ1-6,-,TRBV9,TGTGCCAGCAGCGTAGGGGCACGGGATGACAGCTCCTATAATTCACCCCTCCACTTT,CASSVGARDDSSYNSPLHF
-,TRBJ2-1,-,TRBV28,TGTGCCAGCAGTTGGAGTCGCTCCAGGGGGGATTTTAATGAGCAGTTCTTC,CASSWSRSRGDFNEQFF
-,TRBJ1-6,once,TRBV7-9,TGTGCCAGCAGCTCGACAAGGGGCTATGAACCCCTCCACTTT,CASSSTRGYEPLHF
-,TRBJ2-7,once,TRBV3-1/TRBV3-2,TGTGCCAGCAGCCACGGATACCCCGGGGGCTACGAGCAGTACTTC,CASSHGYPGGYEQYF
-,TRBJ2-7,-,TRBV24-1,TGTGCCACCAGTGATTCCTACGAGCAGTACTTC,CATSDSYEQYF
-,TRBJ1-1,-,TRBV4-3,TGCGCCAGCAGCCAAGATATCGAGGGGCCAAGCACTGAAGCTTTCTTT,CASSQDIEGPSTEAFF
-,TRBJ1-1,-,TRBV5-1,TGCGCCAGCAGCAGCGAGGGGACCGAAGCTTTCTTT,CASSSEGTEAFF
-,TRBJ2-5,-,TRBV3-1/TRBV3-2,TGTGCCAGCAGCCACCAGGGCGGGATGGGAGAGACCCAGTACTTC,CASSHQGGMGETQYF
-,TRBJ2-5,once,TRBV30,TGTGCCTGGGGCACGGGCGGGACGTATGGGCAGACCCAGTACTTC,CAWGTGGTYGQTQYF